These 22 T cell receptor beta chains originate from one sample sequenced in a study of high-grade serous ovarian cancer treatment subgroups. Profiled with immunoSEQ multiplex PCR; TCRdb holds only in-frame clones, not every one. The data contain approximately 6,200 clones, about four fifths of them seen just once; the ten biggest clones take up under 11%. Tumor samples were obtained before definitive surgery or chemotherapy. The sequenced material came from tumor tissue. These receptors were obtained from a human donor with high-grade serous ovarian cancer.

The rearrangement uses TRBV5-4 and TRBJ2-6, with a possible D match to TRBD1 (6 bases). Germline lookup yields CDR1 SGHNT and CDR2 YYREEE (reference sequence). V was trimmed by 4 bases and J by 1 base, leaving 12 bases between them. This CDR3 contains 16 residues. In nucleotides, the CDR3 is TGTGCCAGCAGCCCTGGACAGTTTTCTGGGGCCAACGTCCTGACTTTC. Translation gives CASSPGQFSGANVLTF.

The chain joins TRBV5-8 to TRBJ2-1; 10 bases map to TRBD2. The CDR3 runs to 15 residues. V lost 0 bases to trimming and J lost 7 bases; unmatched junction nucleotides: 4. The germline gives CDR1 SGHTS, CDR2 YDEGEE. DNA for the CDR3: TGTGCCAGCAGCTTGGCAGCGGGGGGGCAAAATGAGCAGTTCTTC. Its translation: CASSLAAGGQNEQFF.

The chain uses TRBV27 and TRBJ2-7; TRBD1 agrees at 8 bases. The germline CDR1 and CDR2 sequences are MNHEY and SMNVEV (reference sequence). The junction had 9 bases not matched to a gene; V was cut back by 1 base and J by 7 bases. There are 15 residues in the CDR3. CDR3 loop: CASSLWGTGGKEQYF. Here the CDR3 DNA reads TGTGCCAGCAGTTTATGGGGGACAGGTGGTAAAGAGCAGTACTTC.

This rearrangement joins TRBV28 to TRBJ2-3, with 14 bases aligning to TRBD2. Germline V lookup: CDR1 MDHEN, CDR2 SYDVKM. The trim removed 6 bases at V and 3 bases at J, leaving 2 bases unmatched. This CDR3 spans 15 amino acids. CDR3 in amino acids: CASRGTSGGTDTQYF. The CDR3 region has the DNA TGTGCCAGCAGAGGGACTAGCGGGGGAACAGATACGCAGTATTTT.

This rearrangement joins TRBV19 to TRBJ1-1; a possible D gene is TRBD1 (6 bases). Trimming took 6 bases from V and 6 from J, leaving 20 bases between them. In germline, CDR1 is LNHDA, CDR2 SQIVND (reference sequence). CDR3 length: 15 amino acids. CDR3 sequence reads: CASRGHLGGGAEAFF. For the CDR3, the DNA is TGTGCCAGTAGGGGCCATCTAGGGGGGGGAGCTGAAGCTTTCTTT.

The CDR3 DNA is TGTGCCAGCAGTGAATGGCGGGGGCTCTACGAGCAGTACTTC. As protein: CASSEWRGLYEQYF. The chain is built from TRBV2 and TRBJ2-7, with a weak D call TRBD2 (7 bases). CDR3 size: 14 residues. Germline CDR1 and CDR2: SNHLY and FYNNEI. Between the trimmed V and J ends, which lost 2 bases and 3 bases, there was a span of 11 bases. The entire variable domain, with the rest obtained from reference TRBV2 and TRBJ2-7, is as follows: EPEVTQTPSHQVTQMGQEVILRCVPISNHLYFYWYRQILGQKVEFLVSFYNNEISEKSEIFDDQFSVERPDGSNFTLKIRSTKLEDSAMYFCASSEWRGLYEQYFGPGTRLTVT.

V is TRBV5-4 and J is TRBJ2-2; TRBD2 is a possible D gene (6 bases). CDR1 is SGHNT, CDR2 YYREEE, per germline (reference sequence). Deletions cut 2 bases from V and 2 bases from J, with 10 bases between. This CDR3 is built from 15 residues. The CDR3, as DNA: TGTGCCAGCAGCTTAGGGACTCTAAACACCGGGGAGCTGTTTTTT. This sequence encodes CASSLGTLNTGELFF.

The chain carries TRBV7-6 and TRBJ2-3; D gene uncertain. Germline loops: CDR1 SGHVS, CDR2 FNYEAQ. The V end lost 0 bases, the J end lost 3 bases, and 4 bases lay between the germline ends. The CDR3 has 13 residues. CDR3 nucleotide sequence: TGTGCCAGCAGCTTAGCGAAGACAGATACGCAGTATTTT. It yields the protein CASSLAKTDTQYF.

The sample holds a few counts of this clone. The chain employs TRBV28 and TRBJ1-5; D is undetermined. Germline CDR1 MDHEN, CDR2 SYDVKM. The CDR3 extends over 13 amino acids. Trimming stripped 8 bases from V and 5 bases from J, with 13 bases between. The CDR3 sequence is CASRPGQHQPQHF. Here the CDR3 DNA reads TGTGCCAGCCGCCCGGGCCAGCATCAGCCCCAGCATTTT.

The rearrangement joins TRBV2 to TRBJ2-1; 10 bases agree with TRBD2. This CDR3 has 21 amino acids. The V gene's germline CDR1 is SNHLY and CDR2 FYNNEI. Germline trimming cut 0 bases from V and 10 bases from J; bases unmatched to any gene: 24. CDR3 DNA: TGTGCCAGCAGTGAAGCGATCGGCGAAAACGAGAGCGGGAGGGCCTATCGGGAGCAGTTCTTC. Residues: CASSEAIGENESGRAYREQFF.

This clone was picked up one time. The chain uses TRBV7-9 and TRBJ2-1; 7 nucleotides agree with TRBD2. The germline gives CDR1 SEHNR, CDR2 FQNEAQ (reference sequence). With 4 bases clipped from V and 6 bases from J, the junction kept 6 bases outside the gene matches. The CDR3 is made up of 14 amino acids. CDR3 sequence reads: CASSSTSSLNEQFF. The CDR3 DNA reads as TGTGCCAGCAGCTCGACTAGCAGCCTCAATGAGCAGTTCTTC.

The chain couples TRBV6-1 to TRBJ2-5; D unresolved. The J call is uncertain, as TRBJ2-7 better fits the DNA end. The CDR3 is 14 residues long. Per the germline V gene, CDR1 is MNHNS and CDR2 is SASEGT. The CDR3 coding sequence is TGTGCCAGCAGTGAAGGCGGAGAAACCTACGAGCAGTACTTC. The encoded protein is CASSEGGETYEQYF.

This sequence joins TRBV12-5 and TRBJ2-1, with 8 bases fitting TRBD1. Germline CDR1 reads LGHNT; CDR2 reads FRNRAP. The length of the CDR3 is 14 residues. Trimming cost V 7 bases and J 2 bases; bases outside gene matches: 4. CDR3 loop: CASVPGQAYNEQFF. CDR3 in DNA: TGTGCTAGTGTCCCGGGACAGGCCTACAATGAGCAGTTCTTC.

The rearrangement links TRBV28 to TRBJ1-4; the D is unclear. The CDR3 is 15 amino acids. Trimming stripped 5 bases from V and 0 bases from J, with 10 bases between. Germline loops: CDR1 MDHEN, CDR2 SYDVKM. The CDR3 here is CASSLQFATNEKLFF. CDR3 bases: TGTGCCAGCAGTCTTCAGTTCGCAACTAATGAAAAACTGTTTTTT.

This clone appeared a few times. V is TRBV6-1 and J is TRBJ2-1, with D uncertain. Germline lookup yields CDR1 MNHNS and CDR2 SASEGT. V lost 5 bases and J 7 bases, leaving 15 bases between the germline ends. This CDR3 comprises 14 residues. CDR3: CASSHLSGGNEQFF. Written as DNA, the CDR3 is TGTGCCAGCAGTCACTTATCGGGCGGAAATGAGCAGTTCTTC.

In its sample, this clone was seen once. V and J are TRBV19 and TRBJ1-1; no definite D call. There are 15 residues in the CDR3. Germline V gives CDR1 LNHDA, CDR2 SQIVND (reference sequence). The V gene lost 1 base and the J gene lost 4 bases, with 13 bases spanning the gap. The CDR3 coding sequence is TGTGCCAGTAGTATAGTAGGGCCCACTGGCACTGAAGCTTTCTTT. Its translation is CASSIVGPTGTEAFF.

This clone has a single count. The rearrangement uses TRBV10-1 and TRBJ1-1; tentatively, D is TRBD1 (6 bases). The CDR3 spans 13 residues. CDR1 and CDR2 (germline): WNHNN, SYGVQD (reference sequence). Between the trimmed V and J ends, which lost 7 bases and 1 base, there was a span of 10 bases. CDR3 nucleotide sequence: TGCGCCAGCAACCGGGACAAGAACACTGAAGCTTTCTTT. Its protein product is CASNRDKNTEAFF.

CDR3 residues: CASSPGAPSYNSPLHF. CDR3 bases: TGTGCCAGCAGCCCGGGGGCACCCTCCTATAATTCACCCCTCCACTTT. The V and J genes are TRBV21-1 and TRBJ1-6. TRBV21-1 is a pseudogene segment. CDR3 length: 16 amino acids.

V and J are TRBV10-2 and TRBJ1-3; 9 bases are a match to TRBD1. V was pared by 8 bases and J by 2 bases, with 4 bases of the junction left unmatched. Germline V gives CDR1 WSHSY, CDR2 SAAADI. The CDR3 is 14 residues long. As DNA, the CDR3 is TGCGCCAGCTCCGGGGACAGGGCTGGAAACACCATATATTTT. Translation: CASSGDRAGNTIYF.

The V gene is TRBV28, the J gene TRBJ2-5, with D possibly called TRBD1 or TRBD2 (5 bases each). Germline-derived CDR1 and CDR2 are MDHEN and SYDVKM. The CDR3 has 16 residues. V dropped 5 bases and J dropped 9 bases, with 25 bases sitting between them. The DNA for the CDR3 is TGTGCCAGCAGTCCAGGTGCTAGCTACCTCAGAGGGGCCCAGTACTTC. Translation gives CASSPGASYLRGAQYF.

The CDR3 spells CAGRQGSTEAFF. CDR3 bases: TGTGCCGGTAGACAGGGCTCCACTGAAGCTTTCTTT. The rearrangement joins TRBV6-1 to TRBJ1-1; 7 positions agree with TRBD1. Trimming removed 11 bases from V and 4 bases from J; junction bases left unmatched: 7. The CDR3 is 12 amino acids. Germline values: CDR1 MNHNS, CDR2 SASEGT.

V is TRBV29-1 and J is TRBJ2-5; 7 bases are shared with TRBD2. The trim removed 0 bases at V and 5 bases at J, leaving 6 bases unmatched. Germline CDR1 reads SQVTM; CDR2 reads ANQGSEA. The CDR3 length is 14 residues. The CDR3 region is CSVEDPERDETQYF. The CDR3 DNA sequence: TGCAGCGTTGAAGATCCCGAGCGGGATGAGACCCAGTACTTC.